This T cell receptor (beta chain) derives from a study of post-analysis software for immune sequencing data. Study-level information: Relapsing-remitting, secondary progressive and progressive-relapsing courses of multiple sclerosis were included. Findings and limits, study-wide: Normalized Chao1 diversity was significantly reduced in patients versus controls.

This clonotype has only a few counts. Its antigen is as yet unknown. The TCR beta cDNA libraries carried unique molecular identifiers. cDNA molecules numbering approximately 500,000 came from about 0.94 to 9.7 million T cells. TCRdb re-called the PCR reads with MiXCR, one entry per CDR3 protein. In the table there are about 540,000 distinct CDR3 sequences, approximately 34% of which are singletons. The sample taken for sequencing was blood. This TCR was recovered from a girl aged 2-17 years with multiple sclerosis.

The chain's CDR3 is CASSLGELRDSGYTF. Here the CDR3 DNA reads TGCGCCAGCAGCTTGGGCGAACTCCGGGACAGTGGCTACACCTTC. The rearrangement links TRBV5-1 to TRBJ1-2, with TRBD1 matching over 7 bases. The CDR3 is 15 residues long. Germline CDR1 is SGHRS and CDR2 is YFSETQ. V lost 0 bases, J lost 7 bases, and 9 bases stayed unmatched.